A single sample gave rise to the 28 T cell receptor beta chains below, sequenced in a study of T cell repertoires in cytomegalovirus infection. No antigens are known for them. TCRdb passed the reads through MiXCR, listing each CDR3 protein once. The table includes around 360,000 distinct CDR3 sequences, around a third detected once. The input for sequencing was cultured PBMCs, taken from culture after CMV antigen stimulation. These receptors all stem from a human donor in good health (CMV status not recorded). Some clones in this sample may be carry-over from other donors' samples.

In its sample, this clonotype was seen a few times. This chain uses TRBV7-2 with TRBJ2-3; 11 bases match TRBD2. This CDR3 is built from 16 residues. V lost 6 bases and J lost 3; bases outside the gene matches: 8. CDR1 and CDR2 from the germline V gene are SGHTA and FQGNSA. The CDR3 loop reads CASRTLAGGATDTQYF. The CDR3 DNA reads as TGTGCCAGCAGAACCCTAGCGGGAGGCGCGACAGATACGCAGTATTTT.

This sequence joins TRBV11-2 and TRBJ2-7; weak D call: TRBD2 (6 bases). V lost 3 bases, J lost 3 bases, and 15 bases lay in between. CDR1 is SGHAT, CDR2 FQNNGV, per germline. The CDR3 is 15 amino acids. The CDR3 region has the DNA TGTGCCAGCAGCTTGGGCCGGGACTCTCTCTACGAGCAGTACGTC. This encodes CASSLGRDSLYEQYV.

This chain links TRBV11-3 with TRBJ2-1; no clear D. CDR1 and CDR2 (germline): SGHNT, YENEEA. Trimming shortened V by 0 bases and J by 6 bases, and 27 bases separated the two germline ends. The CDR3 covers 20 residues. Written as DNA, the CDR3 is TGTGCCAGCAGCTTAGAATCCAGCTTTGGCATGAATCAACCAACCAATGAGCAGTTCTTC. Encoded protein: CASSLESSFGMNQPTNEQFF. Based on the CDR3 plus reference TRBV11-3 and TRBJ2-1, the full variable domain is EAGVVQSPRYKIIEKKQPVAFWCNPISGHNTLYWYLQNLGQGPELLIRYENEEAVDDSQLPKDRFSAERLKGVDSTLKIQPAELGDSAVYLCASSLESSFGMNQPTNEQFFGPGTRLTVL.

The chain has TRBV20-1 and TRBJ2-1; 8 bases fit TRBD2. CDR1 DFQATT and CDR2 SNEGSKA come from the germline V gene (reference sequence). CDR3 length equals 16 residues. The V segment lost 5 bases and the J segment 0 bases; nucleotides outside the gene matches: 9. The CDR3 DNA is TGCAGTGCTGCCCCCCCAGCGGGGGACTCCTACAATGAGCAGTTCTTC. Amino acid sequence: CSAAPPAGDSYNEQFF.

A note on this clonotype: This clone may be a read error of a much larger clone one base away. This chain joins TRBV4-1 and TRBJ2-3; the match to TRBD2 covers 10 bases. The V gene's germline CDR1 is MGHRA and CDR2 YSYEKL. This CDR3 is 18 amino acids long. V shed 0 bases and J 4 bases; nucleotides not matched to a gene: 10. The CDR3 sequence is CASSQDWASGRASDTQYF. As DNA, the CDR3 is TGCGCCAGCAGCCAAGATTGGGCGAGCGGGAGGGCCTCAGATACGCAGTATTTT.

The rearrangement joins TRBV14 to TRBJ2-1, with D perhaps matching TRBD2 (5 bases). The V end lost 4 bases, the J end lost 4 bases, and 11 bases lay between the germline ends. Germline V lookup: CDR1 SGHDN, CDR2 FVKESK. This CDR3 is built from 14 residues. The CDR3 reads CASSRRSAYNEQFF. DNA for the CDR3: TGTGCCAGCAGCCGGAGGTCGGCTTACAATGAGCAGTTCTTC.

Remarks on this clonotype: A much larger clonotype is one base distant, so this may be a read error. The chain recombines TRBV7-9 with TRBJ2-1, with D possibly called TRBD1 or TRBD2 (6 bases each). With 1 base removed from V and 6 bases from J, the gap between germline ends came to 7 bases. This CDR3 has 13 amino acids. Germline loops: CDR1 SEHNR, CDR2 FQNEAQ (reference sequence). DNA for the CDR3: TGTGCCAGCAGCTTAGGGGGGGCCAATGAGCAGTTCTTC. It yields the protein CASSLGGANEQFF.

This clonotype was detected ten times or more. J is TRBJ2-3 and V is TRBV7-2, with 8 nucleotides matching TRBD2. The CDR3 sequence is 16 residues long. Trimming cost V 6 bases and J 4 bases; bases outside gene matches: 12. CDR1 is SGHTA, CDR2 FQGNSA, per germline. As DNA, the CDR3 is TGTGCCAGCAGAGCTAGAAGCGGGAGTGTAGCAGATACGCAGTATTTT. Protein product: CASRARSGSVADTQYF.

This clonotype showed up just a few times. J is TRBJ1-5 and V is TRBV14, with D unclear. The CDR3 runs to 13 residues. The V end was cut by 2 bases, the J end by 4 bases, with 6 bases between. The germline gives CDR1 SGHDN, CDR2 FVKESK. The CDR3 loop is CASSQYRNQPQHF. The CDR3 nucleotides read TGTGCCAGCAGCCAATATAGGAATCAGCCCCAGCATTTT.

This clonotype was observed a handful of times. The chain is built from TRBV12-3 or TRBV12-4 and TRBJ2-7, with D unresolved. V gave up 6 bases and J gave up 4 bases, with 13 bases separating them. CDR3 length equals 13 residues. The CDR3 bases are TGTGCCAGCAGCCTCCACCAGATTTACGAGCAGTACTTC. Amino acids: CASSLHQIYEQYF.

J is TRBJ2-5 and V is TRBV18; 9 bases are a match to TRBD2. CDR3 length: 18 residues. CDR1 and CDR2 from the germline V gene are KGHSH and LQKENI. The J segment lost 4 bases and the V segment lost 3 bases, leaving 15 bases of the junction unmatched. The CDR3 spells CASSPTKASGKWTETQYF. The CDR3 DNA reads TGTGCCAGCTCACCGACAAAGGCTAGCGGGAAGTGGACAGAGACCCAGTACTTC. Full variable domain (rest looked up from reference TRBV18 and TRBJ2-5): NAGVMQNPRHLVRRRGQEARLRCSPMKGHSHVYWYRQLPEEGLKFMVYLQKENIIDESGMPKERFSAEFPKEGPSILRIQQVVRGDSAAYFCASSPTKASGKWTETQYFGPGTRLLVL.

The chain recombines TRBV20-1 with TRBJ2-7; the match to TRBD2 covers 10 bases. Germline CDR1 and CDR2: DFQATT and SNEGSKA (reference sequence). This CDR3 has 14 amino acids. Trimming took 3 bases from V and 3 from J; bases not matched to a gene: 5. CDR3 nucleotides: TGCAGTGCTAGGACCGGGACTAGCGACTACGAGCAGTACTTC. Amino acids: CSARTGTSDYEQYF.

V gene TRBV12-3 or TRBV12-4 combines with J gene TRBJ1-5; no clear D gene. CDR3 length: 13 residues. Between the trimmed V and J ends, which lost 8 bases and 3 bases, there was a span of 11 bases. CDR3 amino acids: CASRSLFNQPQHF. The CDR3 DNA reads as TGTGCCAGCCGCTCCCTCTTCAATCAGCCCCAGCATTTT.

This clonotype has a handful of counts. This sequence joins TRBV12-3 or TRBV12-4 and TRBJ2-1; 10 nucleotides match TRBD2. The CDR3 consists of 15 residues. The ends lost 2 bases at V and 6 bases at J; junction bases unmatched: 4. CDR3 sequence (DNA): TGTGCCAGCAGTTTATCAGCGGGAGGGCCCAATGAGCAGTTCTTC. Its translation: CASSLSAGGPNEQFF.

This clonotype was detected only a few times. The chain combines TRBV7-8 with TRBJ1-6, with D uncertain. Germline CDR1 SGHVS, CDR2 FQNEAQ. There are 16 residues in the CDR3. V was trimmed by 1 base and J by 7 bases, leaving 14 bases between them. Here the CDR3 reads CASSLEFWQENSPLHF. The CDR3 coding sequence is TGTGCCAGCAGCTTAGAGTTTTGGCAGGAGAATTCACCCCTCCACTTT.

The chain carries TRBV20-1 and TRBJ1-1; D unclear. This CDR3 is built from 12 residues. The germline V and J ends were trimmed by 7 bases and 2 bases, with 11 bases remaining between them. Germline CDR1 DFQATT, CDR2 SNEGSKA (reference sequence). The CDR3 DNA follows: TGCAGTGTAACACCCTCAAACACTGAAGCTTTCTTT. Residues: CSVTPSNTEAFF.

This clonotype was counted a few times. This chain uses TRBV6-1 with TRBJ2-3, with a possible D match to TRBD1 (6 bases). This CDR3 region has 13 residues. Germline V gives CDR1 MNHNS, CDR2 SASEGT. V was shortened by 5 bases and J by 4 bases, with 10 bases between the two germline ends. This CDR3 is CASSNRVPDTQYF. The DNA of the CDR3 is TGTGCCAGCAGTAACAGGGTCCCAGATACGCAGTATTTT.

This rearrangement joins TRBV10-3 to TRBJ2-7, with a possible D match to TRBD1 (6 bases). The germline V gene encodes CDR1 ENHRY and CDR2 SYGVKD. CDR3 length equals 13 residues. The V end lost 7 bases, the J end lost 0 bases, and 10 bases lay between the germline ends. The CDR3 DNA follows: TGTGCCATCAAGGGGGACATCTCCTACGAGCAGTACGTC. This gives the protein CAIKGDISYEQYV.

This clonotype was seen at least ten times. The chain carries TRBV7-2 and TRBJ2-1, with 7 bases fitting TRBD2. Germline values: CDR1 SGHTA, CDR2 FQGNSA. CDR3 length equals 16 residues. J was trimmed by 9 bases and V by 7 bases; bases with no gene match: 18. The DNA of the CDR3 is TGTGCCAGCACCCGAAACGGTGGGAGGGAAGGAGGTGAGCAGTTCTTC. Residues: CASTRNGGREGGEQFF.

The chain carries TRBV7-2 and TRBJ2-7, with TRBD1 matching over 10 bases. Losses at the gene ends were 5 bases for V and 8 bases for J; bases not matched to a gene: 9. The V gene's germline CDR1 is SGHTA and CDR2 FQGNSA. The CDR3 runs 14 residues. CDR3 sequence (DNA): TGTGCCAGCAGCGCCTACGGGACAGGGGCTCAGCAGTACTTC. This translates into CASSAYGTGAQQYF. The whole variable domain, filled in from reference TRBV7-2 and TRBJ2-7, reads GAGVSQSPSNKVTEKGKDVELRCDPISGHTALYWYRQSLGQGLEFLIYFQGNSAPDKSGLPSDRFSAERTGGSVSTLTIQRTQQEDSAVYLCASSAYGTGAQQYFGPGTRLTVT.

The CDR3 DNA sequence: TGTGCCAGCAGTGCTCAGGACTATGGCTACACCTTC. This translates into CASSAQDYGYTF. The chain carries TRBV6-2 or TRBV6-3 and TRBJ1-2, with D unclear. Germline V gene lookup returns CDR1 MNHEY and CDR2 SVGEGT. V lost 5 bases, J lost 3 bases, and 7 bases lay in between. CDR3 length equals 12 residues.

The chain couples TRBV27 to TRBJ1-5, with D perhaps TRBD1 (6 bases). This CDR3 comprises 15 residues. The germline CDR1 and CDR2 sequences are MNHEY and SMNVEV (reference sequence). Trimming pared 2 bases from V and 6 bases from J, leaving 14 bases between. The CDR3 DNA is TGTGCCAGCAGTTTAGCTGGGGGGGCCGGTCAGCCCCAGCATTTT. Residues: CASSLAGGAGQPQHF.

The J gene is TRBJ2-5, the V gene TRBV6-6; a weak D match, TRBD1 (5 bases). V lost 8 bases and J lost 4, with 17 bases in between. The germline V gene encodes CDR1 MNHNY and CDR2 SVGAGI (reference sequence). The CDR3 is 14 amino acids. The CDR3 sequence is CASATVQGRETQYF. The DNA of the CDR3 is TGTGCCAGCGCGACCGTGCAGGGTCGAGAGACCCAGTACTTC.

The chain couples TRBV5-5 to TRBJ1-1; D unresolved. The CDR3 covers 14 residues. Per the germline V gene, CDR1 is SGHKS and CDR2 is YYEKEE (reference sequence). Trimming took off 1 base at V and 11 bases at J, with 18 bases between the two ends. CDR3 sequence reads: CASSLPTTSWNAFF. CDR3 DNA sequence: TGTGCCAGCAGCTTGCCCACCACATCGTGGAATGCTTTCTTT.

The chain carries TRBV7-2 and TRBJ1-4; D unresolved. V lost 7 bases and J lost 0, with 9 bases in between. Per germline, CDR1 SGHTA and CDR2 FQGNSA. This CDR3 spans 14 amino acids. DNA for the CDR3: TGTGCCAGCAAAAGGGTTGCAACTAATGAAAAACTGTTTTTT. It encodes CASKRVATNEKLFF.

This clonotype was observed a few times. The chain combines TRBV12-3 or TRBV12-4 with TRBJ2-3, with D possibly matching TRBD1 (5 bases). The CDR3 extends over 13 amino acids. Trimming left V 3 bases short and J 9 bases short, with 13 bases between. CDR3 in amino acids: CASSFGTGRTQYF. The CDR3 DNA is TGTGCCAGCAGTTTTGGCACAGGAAGAACGCAGTATTTT.

The V call is TRBV24-1, the J call TRBJ2-1, with TRBD2 as a possible D gene (6 bases). Trimming took off 3 bases at V and 8 bases at J, with 10 bases between the two ends. Germline assignment: CDR1 KGHDR and CDR2 SFDVKD. CDR3 size: 13 residues. CDR3 coding DNA: TGTGCCACCAGTGATCCTAGCGTCTATGAGCAGTTCTTC. Translation: CATSDPSVYEQFF.

The chain has TRBV12-3 or TRBV12-4 and TRBJ1-2, with D perhaps matching TRBD1 (6 bases). V lost 3 bases, J lost 8 bases, and 13 bases lay in between. There are 13 residues in the CDR3. The CDR3 here is CASSLEQGRGYTF. In nucleotides, the CDR3 is TGTGCCAGCAGTTTGGAGCAGGGGAGAGGCTACACCTTC.